This T cell receptor (beta chain) was recorded in a study of cytomegalovirus exposure and HLA in healthy donors. General observations from the study: In an earlier analysis, productive rearrangement rates for most beta V segments clustered near 87% or 30%. Overall, around 150 TCR beta chains were annotated as cytomegalovirus-associated.

A multiplex PCR was run with 60 Vbeta primers and 13 Jbeta primers. Profiled with immunoSEQ multiplex PCR; TCRdb holds only in-frame clones, not every one. The sample yields approximately 170,000 clones, more than 60% seen once. Of note for this clone: Its matching antigen is unknown.

The V end lost 4 bases, the J end lost 0 bases, and 5 bases lay between the germline ends. The length of the CDR3 is 13 residues. Germline lookup yields CDR1 MNHEY and CDR2 SVGAGI. This clonotype was obtained from a female donor in good health and CMV-seronegative. The sample comprised PBMCs. The rearrangement joins TRBV6-5 to TRBJ2-3; D uncertain. The CDR3 is CASSSISTDTQYF. In DNA, the CDR3 is TGTGCCAGCAGTTCAATTAGCACAGATACGCAGTATTTT.